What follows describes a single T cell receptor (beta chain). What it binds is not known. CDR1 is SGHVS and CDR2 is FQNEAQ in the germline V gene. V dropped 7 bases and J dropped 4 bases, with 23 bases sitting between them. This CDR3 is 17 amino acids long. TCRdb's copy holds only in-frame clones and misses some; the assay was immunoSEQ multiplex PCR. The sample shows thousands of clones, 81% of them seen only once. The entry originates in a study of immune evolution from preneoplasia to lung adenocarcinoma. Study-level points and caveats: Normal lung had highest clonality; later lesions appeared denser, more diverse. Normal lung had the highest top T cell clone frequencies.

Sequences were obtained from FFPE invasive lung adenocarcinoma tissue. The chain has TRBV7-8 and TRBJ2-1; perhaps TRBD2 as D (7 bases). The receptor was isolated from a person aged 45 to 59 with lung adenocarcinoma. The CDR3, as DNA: TGTGCCAGCACCCCCGGGTACGAGGGGGGGCAGTACAATGAGCAGTTCTTC. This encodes CASTPGYEGGQYNEQFF.